This TCR beta chain is from a study of OX40 agonist ivuxolimab in advanced cancers. Germline trimming cut 6 bases from V and 6 bases from J; bases unmatched to any gene: 10. This CDR3 has 15 residues. The germline V gene has CDR1 SGDLS and CDR2 YYNGEE. TCRdb's copy holds only in-frame clones and misses some; the assay was immunoSEQ multiplex PCR. Among roughly 60,000 clones listed, 80% to 90% were seen once. The specimen comprised CD4+ or CD8+ T cells sorted from blood, sampled in a trial of the OX40 agonist ivuxolimab. The chain combines TRBV9 with TRBJ2-2; 8 bases line up with TRBD1. The source of this sequence is an adult with an advanced solid tumor such as melanoma, head and neck, liver or kidney cancer. CDR3 amino acids: CASTLTGQGSGELFF. CDR3 bases: TGTGCCAGCACCTTGACCGGACAGGGTTCCGGGGAGCTGTTTTTT.